This T cell receptor (beta chain) comes out of a study of T cells in Graves' hyperthyroidism and ophthalmopathy. Study overall: Sampling of peripheral blood happened at initial diagnosis, prior to any treatment.

This clonotype has ten or more counts. RNA transcripts served as the template for amplifying TCR beta CDR3 regions. The primer set for the first-round RT-PCR of the TCR CDR3 was HTBI. One entry per CDR3 protein results from TCRdb running MiXCR on the multiplex PCR reads. The sample carries 250,000 or so distinct CDR3 sequences, roughly 15% recorded once. V lost 3 bases to trimming and J lost 5 bases; unmatched junction nucleotides: 7. The CDR3 consists of 15 residues. Germline CDR1 is SGHVS and CDR2 is FQNEAQ. Clinical symptoms, serum thyroxine, TRAb, thyroid ultrasound and orbital computed tomography informed diagnoses.

J is TRBJ1-5 and V is TRBV7-8, with 7 bases matching TRBD1. This TCR was recovered from a woman aged 50 to 60 with Graves' hyperthyroidism that later progressed to Graves' ophthalmopathy. Material for sequencing was blood. CDR3 sequence (DNA): TGTGCCAGCAGCTTTGACAGGGCGATATATCAGCCCCAGCATTTT. Translation gives CASSFDRAIYQPQHF. The complete variable domain, with remaining parts taken from reference TRBV7-8 and TRBJ1-5, reads GAGVSQSPRYKVAKRGQDVALRCDPISGHVSLFWYQQALGQGPEFLTYFQNEAQLDKSGLPSDRFFAERPEGSVSTLKIQRTQQEDSAVYLCASSFDRAIYQPQHFGDGTRLSIL.